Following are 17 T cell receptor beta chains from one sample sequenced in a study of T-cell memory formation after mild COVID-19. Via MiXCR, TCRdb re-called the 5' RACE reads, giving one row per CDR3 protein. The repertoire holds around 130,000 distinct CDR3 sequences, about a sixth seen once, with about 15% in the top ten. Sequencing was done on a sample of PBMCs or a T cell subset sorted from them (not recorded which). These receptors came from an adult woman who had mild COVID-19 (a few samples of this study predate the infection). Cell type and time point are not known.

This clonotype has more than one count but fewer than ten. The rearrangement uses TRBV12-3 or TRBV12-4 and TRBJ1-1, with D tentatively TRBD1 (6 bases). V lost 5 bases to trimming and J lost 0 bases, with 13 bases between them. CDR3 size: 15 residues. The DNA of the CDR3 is TGTGCCAGCAGTCAGGGAGGGGGGATGAACACTGAAGCTTTCTTT. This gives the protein CASSQGGGMNTEAFF.

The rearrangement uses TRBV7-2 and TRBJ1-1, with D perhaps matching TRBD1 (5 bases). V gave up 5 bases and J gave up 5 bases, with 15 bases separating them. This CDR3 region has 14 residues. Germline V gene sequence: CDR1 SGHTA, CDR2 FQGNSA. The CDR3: CASSTTGGATEAFF. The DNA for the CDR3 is TGTGCCAGCAGCACTACAGGAGGGGCGACTGAAGCTTTCTTT.

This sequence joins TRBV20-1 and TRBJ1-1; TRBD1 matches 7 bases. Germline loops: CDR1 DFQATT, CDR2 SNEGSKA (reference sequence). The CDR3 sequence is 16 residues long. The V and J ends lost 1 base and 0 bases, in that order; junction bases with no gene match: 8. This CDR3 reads CSARGPGQGVNTEAFF. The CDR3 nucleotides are TGCAGTGCTAGAGGGCCGGGCCAGGGGGTGAACACTGAAGCTTTCTTT.

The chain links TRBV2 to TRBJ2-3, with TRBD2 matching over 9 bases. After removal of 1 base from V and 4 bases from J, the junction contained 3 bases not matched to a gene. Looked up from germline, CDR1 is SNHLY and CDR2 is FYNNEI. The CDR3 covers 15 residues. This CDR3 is CASSEDSGSADTQYF. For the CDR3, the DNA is TGTGCCAGCAGTGAAGATAGCGGGAGTGCAGATACGCAGTATTTT.

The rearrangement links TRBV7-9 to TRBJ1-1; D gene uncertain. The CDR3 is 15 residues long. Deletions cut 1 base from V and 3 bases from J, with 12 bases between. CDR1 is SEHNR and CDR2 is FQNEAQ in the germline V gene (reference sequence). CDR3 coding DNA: TGTGCCAGCAGCTTAGGGTCCCCAACTTACACTGAAGCTTTCTTT. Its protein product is CASSLGSPTYTEAFF.

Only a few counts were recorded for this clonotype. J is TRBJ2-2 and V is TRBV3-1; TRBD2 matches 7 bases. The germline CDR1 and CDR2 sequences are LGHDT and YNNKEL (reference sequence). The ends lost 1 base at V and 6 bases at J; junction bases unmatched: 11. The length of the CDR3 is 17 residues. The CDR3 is CASSQGSGMDSPGELFF. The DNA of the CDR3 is TGTGCCAGCAGCCAAGGGAGCGGGATGGATTCCCCCGGGGAGCTGTTTTTT.

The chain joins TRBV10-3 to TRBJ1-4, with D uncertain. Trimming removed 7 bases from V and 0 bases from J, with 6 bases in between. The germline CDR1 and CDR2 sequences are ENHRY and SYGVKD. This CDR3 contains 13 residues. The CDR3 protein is CAIKGATNEKLFF. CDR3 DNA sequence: TGTGCCATCAAGGGCGCAACTAATGAAAAACTGTTTTTT.

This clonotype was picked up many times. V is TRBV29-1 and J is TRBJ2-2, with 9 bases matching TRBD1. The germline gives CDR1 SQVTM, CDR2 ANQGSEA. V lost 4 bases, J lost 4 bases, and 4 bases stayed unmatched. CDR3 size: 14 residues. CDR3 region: CSVGLDRGTGELFF. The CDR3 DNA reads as TGCAGCGTTGGGTTGGACAGGGGCACCGGGGAGCTGTTTTTT.

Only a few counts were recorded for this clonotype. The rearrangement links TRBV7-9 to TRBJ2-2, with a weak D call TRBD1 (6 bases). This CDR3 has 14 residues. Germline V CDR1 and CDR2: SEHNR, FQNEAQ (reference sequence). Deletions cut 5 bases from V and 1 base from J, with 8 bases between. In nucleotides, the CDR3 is TGTGCCAGCAGCAGGGGGATGAACACCGGGGAGCTGTTTTTT. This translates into CASSRGMNTGELFF.

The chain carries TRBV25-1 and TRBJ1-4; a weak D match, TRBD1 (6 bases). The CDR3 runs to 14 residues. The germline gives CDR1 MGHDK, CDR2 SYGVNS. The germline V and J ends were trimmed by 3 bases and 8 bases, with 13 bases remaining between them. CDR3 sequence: CASSEQGIREKLFF. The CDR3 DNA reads TGTGCCAGCAGTGAGCAGGGGATCAGGGAAAAACTGTTTTTT.

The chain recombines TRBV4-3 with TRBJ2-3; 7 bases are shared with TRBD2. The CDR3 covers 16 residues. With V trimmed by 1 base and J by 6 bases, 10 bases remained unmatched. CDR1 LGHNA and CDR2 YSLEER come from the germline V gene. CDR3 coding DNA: TGCGCCAGCAGCCAAGTCGCCGGGGGGAGTGGGGATACGCAGTATTTT. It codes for CASSQVAGGSGDTQYF.

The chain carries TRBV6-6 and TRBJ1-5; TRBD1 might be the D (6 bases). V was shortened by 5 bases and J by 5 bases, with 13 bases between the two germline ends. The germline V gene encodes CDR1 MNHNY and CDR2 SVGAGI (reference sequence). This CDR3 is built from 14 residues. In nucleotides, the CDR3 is TGTGCCAGCAGTGGGGGAGGGGGACATCAGCCCCAGCATTTT. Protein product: CASSGGGGHQPQHF.

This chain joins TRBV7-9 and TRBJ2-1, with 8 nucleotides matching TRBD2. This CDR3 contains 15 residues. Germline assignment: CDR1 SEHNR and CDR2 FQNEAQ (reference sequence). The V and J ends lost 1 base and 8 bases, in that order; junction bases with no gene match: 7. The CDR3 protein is CASSLGSGEVDEQFF. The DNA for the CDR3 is TGTGCCAGCAGCTTAGGTAGCGGGGAGGTCGATGAGCAGTTCTTC.

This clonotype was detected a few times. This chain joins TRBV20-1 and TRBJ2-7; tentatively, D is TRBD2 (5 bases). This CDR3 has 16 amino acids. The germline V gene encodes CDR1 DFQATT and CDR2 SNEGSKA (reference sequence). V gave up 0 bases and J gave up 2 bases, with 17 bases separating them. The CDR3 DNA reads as TGCAGTGCTAGAGATAGGACTCCGGGCCGAACCTACGAGCAGTACTTC. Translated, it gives CSARDRTPGRTYEQYF.

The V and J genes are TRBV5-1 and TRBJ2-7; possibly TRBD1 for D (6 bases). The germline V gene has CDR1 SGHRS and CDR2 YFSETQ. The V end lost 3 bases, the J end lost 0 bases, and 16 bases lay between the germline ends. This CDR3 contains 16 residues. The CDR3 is CASSSPPGHSSYEQYF. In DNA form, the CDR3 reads TGCGCCAGCAGCTCTCCTCCGGGACATAGCTCCTACGAGCAGTACTTC.

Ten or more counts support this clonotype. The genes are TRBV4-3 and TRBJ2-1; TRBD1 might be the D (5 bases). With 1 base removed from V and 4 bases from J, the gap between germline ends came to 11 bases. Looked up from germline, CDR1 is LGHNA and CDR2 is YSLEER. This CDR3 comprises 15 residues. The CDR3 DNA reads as TGCGCCAGCAGCCAAGCGGCAGGGCCATACAATGAGCAGTTCTTC. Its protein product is CASSQAAGPYNEQFF.

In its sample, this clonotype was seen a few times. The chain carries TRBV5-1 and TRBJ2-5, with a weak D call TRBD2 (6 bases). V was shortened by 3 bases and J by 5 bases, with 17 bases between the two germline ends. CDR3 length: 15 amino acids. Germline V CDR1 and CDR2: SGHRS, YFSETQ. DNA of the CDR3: TGCGCCAGCAGCTCCCTGGGGCTAGCGCAGGAGACCCAGTACTTC. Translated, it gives CASSSLGLAQETQYF. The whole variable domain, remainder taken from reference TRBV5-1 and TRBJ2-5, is KAGVTQTPRYLIKTRGQQVTLSCSPISGHRSVSWYQQTPGQGLQFLFEYFSETQRNKGNFPGRFSGRQFSNSRSEMNVSTLELGDSALYLCASSSLGLAQETQYFGPGTRLLVL.